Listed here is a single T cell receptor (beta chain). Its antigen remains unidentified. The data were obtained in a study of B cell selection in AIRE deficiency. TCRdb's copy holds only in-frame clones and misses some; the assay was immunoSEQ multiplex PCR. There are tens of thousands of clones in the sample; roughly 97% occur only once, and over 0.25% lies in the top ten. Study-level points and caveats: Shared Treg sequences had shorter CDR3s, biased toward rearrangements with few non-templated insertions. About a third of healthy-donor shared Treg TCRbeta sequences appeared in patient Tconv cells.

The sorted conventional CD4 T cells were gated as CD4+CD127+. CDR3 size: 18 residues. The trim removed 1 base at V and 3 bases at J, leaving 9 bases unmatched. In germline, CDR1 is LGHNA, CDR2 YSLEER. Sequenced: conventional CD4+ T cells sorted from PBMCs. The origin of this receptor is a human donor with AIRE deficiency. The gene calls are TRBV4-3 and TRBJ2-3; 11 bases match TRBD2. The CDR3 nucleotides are TGCGCCAGCAGCCAAGCCATCCTCCTAGCGGGGGGAACAGATACGCAGTATTTT. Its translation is CASSQAILLAGGTDTQYF.